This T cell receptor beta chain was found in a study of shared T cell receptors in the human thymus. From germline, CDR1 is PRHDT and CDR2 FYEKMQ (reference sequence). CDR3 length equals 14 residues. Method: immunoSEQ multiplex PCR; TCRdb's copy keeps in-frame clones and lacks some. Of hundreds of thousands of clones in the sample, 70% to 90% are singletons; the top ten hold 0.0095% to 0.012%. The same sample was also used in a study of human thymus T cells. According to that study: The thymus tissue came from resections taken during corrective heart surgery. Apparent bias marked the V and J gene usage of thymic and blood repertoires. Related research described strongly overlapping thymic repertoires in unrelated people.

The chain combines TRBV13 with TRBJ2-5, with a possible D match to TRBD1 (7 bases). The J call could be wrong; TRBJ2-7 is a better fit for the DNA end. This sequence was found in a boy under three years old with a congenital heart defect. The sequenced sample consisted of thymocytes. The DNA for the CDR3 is TGTGCCAGCAGCCCGGGGGCCGCAGGGGGCGAGCAGTACTTC. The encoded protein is CASSPGAAGGEQYF.